Here is one T cell receptor beta chain with its context. As yet, its antigen is unknown. Read sequence stops 3 residues before the CDR3 end, and the germline J gene provides the missing end. The same CDR3 arises from other DNA sequences in this sample as well. This record belongs to a study of T cells in women clearing cervical HPV infection. Findings and limits, study-wide: TRBV6-7 abundance was lower in cases than controls (around 0.1% versus 0.15%).

The table came from immunoSEQ multiplex PCR; TCRdb's copy has only in-frame clones and leaves some out. The sample data list about 28,000 clones. Germline V gene lookup returns CDR1 LNHDA and CDR2 SQIVND (reference sequence). The CDR3 loop spans 15 amino acids. V lost 7 bases to trimming and J lost 5 bases; unmatched junction nucleotides: 9. The sequencing input was blood buffy coat. This chain links TRBV19 with TRBJ2-2, with 8 bases aligning to TRBD1. The sequence derives from a woman between 18 and 69 years old with a cervical HPV16 infection that either progressed to CIN3+ or cleared (not recorded which). CDR3 DNA, as far as it was read: TGTGCCAGTACCCTAGGACAGGGTAATACCGGGGAG. It is translated as CASTLGQGNTGE. The entire CDR3 sequence reads CASTLGQGNTGELFF.